One and the same sample provided the 29 T cell receptor beta chains below, sequenced in a study of blood T cell repertoires in COVID-19 (dated by TCRdb to 2018 to 2021). The library was produced with the immunoSEQ multiplex PCR assay. TCRdb took over this immuneACCESS table, retaining in-frame rearrangements with V and J assigned. Such tables are incomplete; in checked studies, under half of the missing clones stem from an unresolved V gene, and the remainder is unexplained. The sample has roughly 250,000 clones on record, around 93% of them singletons. 0.95% to 1.5% of the sample comes from the top ten. The sequenced material came from PBMCs or T cells enriched from blood (not recorded which). Receptors were obtained from a human donor in a cohort exposed to, infected with or recovered from COVID-19 (not recorded which). The donor label of this sample is uncertain.

This chain joins TRBV9 and TRBJ2-1; possible D gene TRBD2, 5 bases. Trimming took 3 bases from V and 12 from J, leaving 16 bases between them. This CDR3 spans 13 amino acids. Germline CDR1 and CDR2: SGDLS and YYNGEE. Here the CDR3 DNA reads TGTGCCAGCAGCGGGGAGACCGGCCCGGGGCAGTTCTTC. Translated: CASSGETGPGQFF.

In the case of this clone: At the DNA level, this CDR3 is encoded by other sequences in the same sample as well. V is TRBV19 and J is TRBJ2-7; TRBD1 aligns across 10 bases. V lost 5 bases and J lost 2; bases outside the gene matches: 3. The CDR3 sequence is 14 residues long. Germline V gives CDR1 LNHDA, CDR2 SQIVND (reference sequence). CDR3 loop: CASSPGQGAYEQYF. The DNA of the CDR3 is TGTGCCAGTAGTCCAGGACAGGGGGCCTACGAGCAGTACTTC.

The chain recombines TRBV11-2 with TRBJ2-2; TRBD1 agrees at 7 bases. This CDR3 region has 17 residues. Per the germline V gene, CDR1 is SGHAT and CDR2 is FQNNGV. V was clipped by 1 base and J by 6 bases; unmatched bases: 11. The CDR3 is CASSLAYRQGLAGELFF. The CDR3 nucleotides read TGTGCCAGCAGCTTAGCCTACCGACAGGGATTGGCCGGGGAGCTGTTTTTT.

The gene calls are TRBV6-5 and TRBJ2-7, with a tentative D call TRBD2 (5 bases). This CDR3 region has 14 residues. Trimming cost V 0 bases and J 5 bases, with 11 bases left between them. Germline assignment: CDR1 MNHEY and CDR2 SVGAGI. Here the CDR3 reads CASSYSRGNHEQYF. The CDR3 nucleotides read TGTGCCAGCAGTTACTCGAGAGGGAACCACGAGCAGTACTTC.

The CDR3 region is CASSILSGGRAKNIQYF. In DNA form, the CDR3 reads TGTGCCAGTAGTATTCTATCAGGGGGCAGAGCCAAAAACATTCAGTACTTC. The gene calls are TRBV19 and TRBJ2-4; 8 bases fit TRBD1. The CDR3 is 17 amino acids. Germline lookup yields CDR1 LNHDA and CDR2 SQIVND (reference sequence). With 3 bases clipped from V and 0 bases from J, the junction kept 7 bases outside the gene matches.

This sequence joins TRBV27 and TRBJ2-7, with TRBD2 matching over 7 bases. J lost 0 bases, V lost 2 bases, and 4 bases had no gene match. CDR1 MNHEY and CDR2 SMNVEV come from the germline V gene (reference sequence). The CDR3 contains 15 residues. The chain's CDR3 is CASSLGREISYEQYF. The CDR3 nucleotides are TGTGCCAGCAGTTTAGGGAGGGAGATCTCCTACGAGCAGTACTTC.

This chain joins TRBV5-4 and TRBJ2-3; D is undetermined. From germline, CDR1 is SGHNT and CDR2 YYREEE (reference sequence). V shed 0 bases and J shed 4 bases, with 9 bases lying between them. This CDR3 has 14 amino acids. CDR3 protein: CASSLDPVPDTQYF. The CDR3 DNA follows: TGTGCCAGCAGCTTGGACCCGGTCCCAGATACGCAGTATTTT.

This chain uses TRBV30 with TRBJ2-3; the match to TRBD2 covers 12 bases. The V gene end was trimmed by 4 bases and the J gene end by 3 bases; junction bases not matched to a gene: 2. This CDR3 contains 14 residues. The germline gives CDR1 GTSNPN, CDR2 SVGIG (reference sequence). The CDR3 nucleotides read TGTGCCTGGACTAGCGGGGGGGCGACAGATACGCAGTATTTT. The encoded protein is CAWTSGGATDTQYF. Full variable domain (remainder filled in from reference TRBV30 and TRBJ2-3): SQTIHQWPATLVQPVGSPLSLECTVEGTSNPNLYWYRQAAGRGLQLLFYSVGIGQISSEVPQNLSASRPQDRQFILSSKKLLLSDSGFYLCAWTSGGATDTQYFGPGTRLTVL.

The chain recombines TRBV5-6 with TRBJ2-3, with D unresolved. CDR1 and CDR2 from the germline V gene are SGHDT and YYEEEE. This CDR3 comprises 14 residues. V was trimmed by 2 bases and J by 1 base, leaving 8 bases between them. CDR3 sequence reads: CASSLEGGTDTQYF. The CDR3 DNA follows: TGTGCCAGCAGCTTAGAAGGAGGCACAGATACGCAGTATTTT.

V gene TRBV2 combines with J gene TRBJ2-1, with 9 nucleotides matching TRBD1. This CDR3 comprises 16 residues. Germline trimming cut 0 bases from V and 6 bases from J; bases unmatched to any gene: 6. CDR1 and CDR2 (germline): SNHLY, FYNNEI. The CDR3 here is CASSEAPGQGGNEQFF. The CDR3 region has the DNA TGTGCCAGCAGTGAAGCGCCGGGACAGGGTGGCAATGAGCAGTTCTTC. Together with reference TRBV2 and TRBJ2-1, the CDR3 gives the full variable domain: EPEVTQTPSHQVTQMGQEVILRCVPISNHLYFYWYRQILGQKVEFLVSFYNNEISEKSEIFDDQFSVERPDGSNFTLKIRSTKLEDSAMYFCASSEAPGQGGNEQFFGPGTRLTVL.

This clone is a singleton in its sample. The CDR3 loop reads CATSDGLPASQPQHF. Written as DNA, the CDR3 is TGTGCCACCAGTGATGGGCTTCCCGCATCTCAGCCCCAGCATTTT. The chain uses TRBV24-1 and TRBJ1-5; D unresolved. CDR1 is KGHDR and CDR2 is SFDVKD in the germline V gene. The CDR3 runs 15 residues. The ends were cut back, 3 bases at V and 6 bases at J, with 14 bases in the middle.

With respect to this clone: One end of the junction does not line up with germline, which may come from a read error. The V call is TRBV29-1, the J call TRBJ1-1, with a weak D call TRBD1 (5 bases). This CDR3 has 13 amino acids. Germline V lookup: CDR1 SQVTM, CDR2 ANQGSEA. The CDR3 sequence is CSSGGGEITEAFF. The DNA for the CDR3 is TGTTCAAGCGGCGGGGGTGAGATCACTGAAGCTTTCTTT.

The chain employs TRBV5-3 and TRBJ1-1; no reliable D call. TRBV5-3 carries the ORF label, with uncertain function. This CDR3 is built from 14 residues. The V gene lost 7 bases and the J gene lost 0 bases, with 13 bases spanning the gap. In DNA form, the CDR3 reads TGTGCCAGAGAGCAACCTGCGTTGAACACTGAAGCTTTCTTT. Amino acids: CAREQPALNTEAFF.

V is TRBV15 and J is TRBJ1-1; TRBD1 agrees at 9 bases. This CDR3 comprises 14 residues. From germline, CDR1 is LNHNV and CDR2 YYDKDF (reference sequence). V shed 2 bases and J 6 bases; nucleotides not matched to a gene: 4. This CDR3 is CATSRPDRGPEAFF. The CDR3 bases are TGTGCCACCAGCAGACCGGACAGGGGACCTGAAGCTTTCTTT.

The chain combines TRBV7-9 with TRBJ2-5; TRBD2 matches 14 bases. The V gene's germline CDR1 is SEHNR and CDR2 FQNEAQ (reference sequence). The CDR3 length is 17 residues. V was pared by 1 base and J by 4 bases, with 5 bases of the junction left unmatched. The CDR3 region is CASSLGLAGGLGETQYF. In DNA, the CDR3 is TGTGCCAGCAGCTTAGGACTAGCGGGGGGGCTCGGAGAGACCCAGTACTTC. Filled out from reference TRBV7-9 and TRBJ2-5, the complete variable domain reads DTGVSQNPRHKITKRGQNVTFRCDPISEHNRLYWYRQTLGQGPEFLTYFQNEAQLEKSRLLSDRFSAERPKGSFSTLEIQRTEQGDSAMYLCASSLGLAGGLGETQYFGPGTRLLVL.

This chain links TRBV18 with TRBJ2-7; D call uncertain. CDR1 is KGHSH and CDR2 is LQKENI in the germline V gene. V lost 0 bases and J lost 4, with 7 bases in between. This CDR3 is built from 13 residues. The CDR3 loop reads CASSPPARYEQYF. In DNA form, the CDR3 reads TGTGCCAGCTCACCACCCGCTAGATACGAGCAGTACTTC.

The chain combines TRBV5-4 with TRBJ2-7; 8 nucleotides agree with TRBD1. The V gene end was trimmed by 3 bases and the J gene end by 3 bases; junction bases not matched to a gene: 8. Germline V gene sequence: CDR1 SGHNT, CDR2 YYREEE (reference sequence). The CDR3 has 15 residues. The CDR3 nucleotides read TGTGCCAGCAGCTCGGCTGGACAGGGCTTCTACGAGCAGTACTTC. Amino acids: CASSSAGQGFYEQYF.

The chain employs TRBV13 and TRBJ2-3; 8 nucleotides align to TRBD1. The CDR3 length is 14 residues. In germline, CDR1 is PRHDT, CDR2 FYEKMQ (reference sequence). V trimming: 4 bases; J trimming: 0 bases; junction bases outside the gene matches: 0. CDR3: CASSWTGSTDTQYF. Written as DNA, the CDR3 is TGTGCCAGCAGCTGGACAGGGAGCACAGATACGCAGTATTTT.

The chain combines TRBV15 with TRBJ1-2; D remains ambiguous. This CDR3 is built from 19 residues. Trimming shortened V by 3 bases and J by 0 bases, and 23 bases separated the two germline ends. CDR1 is LNHNV, CDR2 YYDKDF, per germline (reference sequence). The CDR3 nucleotides read TGTGCCACCAGCAGCCCGACCATGGGCCAGTCTTATCCTAACTATGGCTACACCTTC. As protein: CATSSPTMGQSYPNYGYTF.

This chain joins TRBV4-1 and TRBJ1-6, with 7 nucleotides matching TRBD1. CDR3 length: 16 amino acids. V shed 4 bases and J 5 bases; nucleotides not matched to a gene: 8. Germline lookup yields CDR1 MGHRA and CDR2 YSYEKL. CDR3 nucleotides: TGCGCCAGCAGCCTTTATGGGGGGACAGATAATTCACCCCTCCACTTT. It specifies CASSLYGGTDNSPLHF.

The DNA of the CDR3 is TGTGCCAGCAGTTTACCAGGGAGCAATCAGCCCCAGCATTTT. Its translation: CASSLPGSNQPQHF. The rearrangement links TRBV28 to TRBJ1-5, with a possible D match to TRBD1 (5 bases). The CDR3 consists of 14 residues. CDR1 and CDR2 (germline): MDHEN, SYDVKM. Trimming shortened V by 2 bases and J by 1 base, and 6 bases separated the two germline ends.

V and J are TRBV6-5 and TRBJ1-3; D is perhaps TRBD1 (5 bases). CDR3 length: 15 residues. Trimming removed 2 bases from V and 0 bases from J, with 8 bases in between. Germline CDR1 MNHEY, CDR2 SVGAGI. CDR3 bases: TGTGCCAGCAGTTACCCGGACAACTCTGGAAACACCATATATTTT. Its translation is CASSYPDNSGNTIYF.

The table lists this clone with a count of one. J is TRBJ1-5 and V is TRBV3-1 (or the pseudogene TRBV3-2); D uncertain. The CDR3 extends over 13 amino acids. CDR1 and CDR2 (germline): LGHDT, YNNKEL (reference sequence). With 0 bases removed from V and 5 bases from J, the gap between germline ends came to 5 bases. CDR3 loop: CASSQDPYQPQHF. The CDR3 DNA is TGTGCCAGCAGCCAAGACCCGTATCAGCCCCAGCATTTT.

The CDR3 loop is CARRGGGNNEQFF. DNA for the CDR3: TGTGCCAGACGAGGGGGTGGGAACAATGAGCAGTTCTTC. J is TRBJ2-1 and V is TRBV14, with D tentatively TRBD1 (6 bases). The CDR3 totals 13 residues. V was cut by 9 bases and J by 5 bases, with 14 bases left in between. The germline gives CDR1 SGHDN, CDR2 FVKESK.

This CDR3 reads CASSYSRDPNTIYF. The CDR3 coding sequence is TGTGCCAGCAGTTACTCTCGGGATCCAAACACCATATATTTT. This rearrangement joins TRBV6-5 to TRBJ1-3; no reliable D call. CDR1 MNHEY and CDR2 SVGAGI come from the germline V gene. V was cut by 0 bases and J by 6 bases, with 9 bases left in between. The CDR3 runs 14 residues.

The count of this clone is one. The rearrangement joins TRBV10-3 to TRBJ2-1, with a possible D match to TRBD1 (7 bases). The germline V gene encodes CDR1 ENHRY and CDR2 SYGVKD. V was trimmed by 7 bases and J by 7 bases, leaving 20 bases between them. The length of the CDR3 is 15 residues. The CDR3 DNA follows: TGTGCCATCACCCCCGGGGGACAGACACAAAATGAGCAGTTCTTC. This translates into CAITPGGQTQNEQFF.

The V gene is TRBV28, the J gene TRBJ1-1; tentatively, D is TRBD1 (6 bases). Trimming left V 11 bases short and J 4 bases short, with 20 bases between. Per the germline V gene, CDR1 is MDHEN and CDR2 is SYDVKM. The CDR3 consists of 14 residues. CDR3 bases: TGTGCCGGCCAATCGGGGGGCCCGAGCACTGAAGCTTTCTTT. Translated: CAGQSGGPSTEAFF.

The rearrangement links TRBV5-1 to TRBJ2-3; 10 nucleotides align to TRBD2. This CDR3 spans 14 amino acids. Germline CDR1 is SGHRS and CDR2 is YFSETQ. V gave up 2 bases and J gave up 6 bases; unmatched junction bases: 3. CDR3 sequence: CASSFLAGVDTQYF. In DNA form, the CDR3 reads TGCGCCAGCAGCTTTCTAGCGGGGGTGGATACGCAGTATTTT.

V usage is TRBV11-2 and J usage is TRBJ2-3, with 7 positions matching TRBD2. V was clipped by 1 base and J by 0 bases; unmatched bases: 7. Germline CDR1 and CDR2: SGHAT and FQNNGV. The CDR3 loop spans 17 amino acids. CDR3 DNA sequence: TGTGCCAGCAGCTTAGCGGGGGGATCTACTAGCACAGATACGCAGTATTTT. This gives the protein CASSLAGGSTSTDTQYF.